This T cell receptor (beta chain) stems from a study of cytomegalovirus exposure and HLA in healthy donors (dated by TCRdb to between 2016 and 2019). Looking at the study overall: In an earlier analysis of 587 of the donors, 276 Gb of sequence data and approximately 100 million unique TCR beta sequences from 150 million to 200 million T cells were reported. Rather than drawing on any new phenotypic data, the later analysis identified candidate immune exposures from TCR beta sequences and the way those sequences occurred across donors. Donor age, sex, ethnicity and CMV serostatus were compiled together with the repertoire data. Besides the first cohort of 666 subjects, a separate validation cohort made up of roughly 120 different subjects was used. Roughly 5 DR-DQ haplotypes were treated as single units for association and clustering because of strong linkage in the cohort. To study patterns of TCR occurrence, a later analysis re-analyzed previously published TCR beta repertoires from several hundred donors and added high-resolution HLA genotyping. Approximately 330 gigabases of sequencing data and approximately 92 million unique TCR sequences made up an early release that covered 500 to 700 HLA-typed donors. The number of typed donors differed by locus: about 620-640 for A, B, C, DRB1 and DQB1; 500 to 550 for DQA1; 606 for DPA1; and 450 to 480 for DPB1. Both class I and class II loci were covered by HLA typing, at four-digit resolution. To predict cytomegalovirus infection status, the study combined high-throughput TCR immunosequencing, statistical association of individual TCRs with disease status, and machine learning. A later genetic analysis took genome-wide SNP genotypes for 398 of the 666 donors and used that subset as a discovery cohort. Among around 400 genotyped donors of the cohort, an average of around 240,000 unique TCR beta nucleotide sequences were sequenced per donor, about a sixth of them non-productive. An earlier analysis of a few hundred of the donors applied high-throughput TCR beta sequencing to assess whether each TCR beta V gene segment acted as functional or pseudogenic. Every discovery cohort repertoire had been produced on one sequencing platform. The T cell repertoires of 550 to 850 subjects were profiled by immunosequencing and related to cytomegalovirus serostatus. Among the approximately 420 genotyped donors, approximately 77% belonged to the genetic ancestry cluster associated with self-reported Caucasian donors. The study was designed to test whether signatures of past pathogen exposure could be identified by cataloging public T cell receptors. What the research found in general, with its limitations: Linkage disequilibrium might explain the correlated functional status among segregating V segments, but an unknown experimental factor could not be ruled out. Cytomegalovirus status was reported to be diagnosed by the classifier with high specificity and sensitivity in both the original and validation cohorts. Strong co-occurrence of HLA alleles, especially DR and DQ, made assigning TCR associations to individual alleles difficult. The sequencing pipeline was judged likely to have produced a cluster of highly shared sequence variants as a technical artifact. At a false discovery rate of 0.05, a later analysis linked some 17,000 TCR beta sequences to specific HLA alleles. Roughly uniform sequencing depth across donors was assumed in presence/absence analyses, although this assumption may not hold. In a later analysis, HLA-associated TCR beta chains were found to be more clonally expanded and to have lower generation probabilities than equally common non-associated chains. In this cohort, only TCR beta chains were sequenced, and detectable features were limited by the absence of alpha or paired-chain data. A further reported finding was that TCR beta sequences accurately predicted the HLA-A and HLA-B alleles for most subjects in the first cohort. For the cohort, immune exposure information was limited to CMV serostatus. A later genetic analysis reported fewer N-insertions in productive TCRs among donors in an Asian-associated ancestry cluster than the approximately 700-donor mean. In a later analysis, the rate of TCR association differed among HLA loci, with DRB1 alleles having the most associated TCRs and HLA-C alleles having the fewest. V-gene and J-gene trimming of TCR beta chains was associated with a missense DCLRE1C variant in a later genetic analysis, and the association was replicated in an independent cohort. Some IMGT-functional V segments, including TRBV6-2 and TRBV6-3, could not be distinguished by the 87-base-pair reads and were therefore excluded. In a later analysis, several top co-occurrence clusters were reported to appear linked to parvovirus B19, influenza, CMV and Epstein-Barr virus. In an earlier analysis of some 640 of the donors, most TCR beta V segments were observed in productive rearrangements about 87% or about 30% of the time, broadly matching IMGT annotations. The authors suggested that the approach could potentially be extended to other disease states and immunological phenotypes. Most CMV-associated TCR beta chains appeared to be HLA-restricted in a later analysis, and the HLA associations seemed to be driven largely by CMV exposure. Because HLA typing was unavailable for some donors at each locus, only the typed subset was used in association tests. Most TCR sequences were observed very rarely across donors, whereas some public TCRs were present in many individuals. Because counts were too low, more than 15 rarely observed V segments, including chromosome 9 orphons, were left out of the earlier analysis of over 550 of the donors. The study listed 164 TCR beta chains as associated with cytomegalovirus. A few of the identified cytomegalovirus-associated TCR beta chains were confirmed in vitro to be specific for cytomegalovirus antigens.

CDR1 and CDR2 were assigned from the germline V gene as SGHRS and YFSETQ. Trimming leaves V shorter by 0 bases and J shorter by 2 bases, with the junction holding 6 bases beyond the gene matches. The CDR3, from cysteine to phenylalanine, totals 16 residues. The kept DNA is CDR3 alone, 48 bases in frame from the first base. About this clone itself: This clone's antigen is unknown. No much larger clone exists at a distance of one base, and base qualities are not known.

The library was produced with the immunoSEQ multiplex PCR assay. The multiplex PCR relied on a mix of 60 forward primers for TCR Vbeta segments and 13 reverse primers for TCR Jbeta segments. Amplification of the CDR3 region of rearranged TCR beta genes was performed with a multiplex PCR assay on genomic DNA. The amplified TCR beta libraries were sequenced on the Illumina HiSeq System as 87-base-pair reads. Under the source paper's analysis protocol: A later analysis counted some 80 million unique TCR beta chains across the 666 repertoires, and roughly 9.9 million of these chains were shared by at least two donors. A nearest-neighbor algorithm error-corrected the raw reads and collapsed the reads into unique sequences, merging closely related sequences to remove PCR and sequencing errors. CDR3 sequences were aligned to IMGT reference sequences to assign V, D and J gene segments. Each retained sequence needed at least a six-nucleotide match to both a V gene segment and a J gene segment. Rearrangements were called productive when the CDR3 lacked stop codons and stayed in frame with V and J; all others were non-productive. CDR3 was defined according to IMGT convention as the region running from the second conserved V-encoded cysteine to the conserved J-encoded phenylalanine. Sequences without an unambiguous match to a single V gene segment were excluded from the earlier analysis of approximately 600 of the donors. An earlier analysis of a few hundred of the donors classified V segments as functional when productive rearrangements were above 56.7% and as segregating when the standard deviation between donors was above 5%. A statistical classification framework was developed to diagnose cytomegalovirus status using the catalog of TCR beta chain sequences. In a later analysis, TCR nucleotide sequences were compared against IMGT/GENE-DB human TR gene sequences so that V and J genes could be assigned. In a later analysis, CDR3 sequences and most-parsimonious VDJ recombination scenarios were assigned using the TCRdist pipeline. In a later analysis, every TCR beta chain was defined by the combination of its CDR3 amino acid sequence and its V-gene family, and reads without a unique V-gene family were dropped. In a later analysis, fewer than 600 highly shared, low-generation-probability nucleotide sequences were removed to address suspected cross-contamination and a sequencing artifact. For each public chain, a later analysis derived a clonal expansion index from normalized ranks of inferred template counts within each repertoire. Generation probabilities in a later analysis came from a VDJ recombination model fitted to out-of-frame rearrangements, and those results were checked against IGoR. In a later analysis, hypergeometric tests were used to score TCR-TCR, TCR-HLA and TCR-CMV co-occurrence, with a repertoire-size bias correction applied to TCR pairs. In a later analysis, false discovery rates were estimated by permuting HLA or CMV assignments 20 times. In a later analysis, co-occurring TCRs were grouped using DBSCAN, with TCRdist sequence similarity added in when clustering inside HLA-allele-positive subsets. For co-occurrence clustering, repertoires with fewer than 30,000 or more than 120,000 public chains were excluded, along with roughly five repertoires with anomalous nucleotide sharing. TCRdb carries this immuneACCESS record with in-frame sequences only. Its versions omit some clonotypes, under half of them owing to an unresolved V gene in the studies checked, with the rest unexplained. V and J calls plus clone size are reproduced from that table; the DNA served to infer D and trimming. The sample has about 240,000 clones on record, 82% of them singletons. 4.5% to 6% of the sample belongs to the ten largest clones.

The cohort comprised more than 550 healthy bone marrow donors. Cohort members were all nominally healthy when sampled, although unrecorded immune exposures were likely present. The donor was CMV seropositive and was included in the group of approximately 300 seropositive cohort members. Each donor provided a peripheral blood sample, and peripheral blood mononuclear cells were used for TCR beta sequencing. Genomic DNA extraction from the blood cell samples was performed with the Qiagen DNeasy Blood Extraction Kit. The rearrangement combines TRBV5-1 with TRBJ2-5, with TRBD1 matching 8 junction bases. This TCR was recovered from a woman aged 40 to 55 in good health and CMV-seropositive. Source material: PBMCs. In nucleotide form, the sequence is TGCGCCAGCAGCTTGGGACAGGGGTCTCTTCAAGAGACCCAGTACTTC. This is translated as CASSLGQGSLQETQYF. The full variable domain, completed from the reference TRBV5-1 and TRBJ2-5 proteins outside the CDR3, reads KAGVTQTPRYLIKTRGQQVTLSCSPISGHRSVSWYQQTPGQGLQFLFEYFSETQRNKGNFPGRFSGRQFSNSRSEMNVSTLELGDSALYLCASSLGQGSLQETQYFGPGTRLLVL.